A single sample gave rise to the 3 T cell receptor beta chains below, sequenced in a study of OX40 agonist ivuxolimab in advanced cancers. Using immunoSEQ multiplex PCR, the repertoire was profiled, and TCRdb retains in-frame clones only, with some absent. Of approximately 90,000 clones listed, roughly 88% are singletons. Sequences were derived from CD4+ or CD8+ T cells sorted from blood, sampled in a trial of the OX40 agonist ivuxolimab. These receptors originate from an adult with an advanced solid tumor such as melanoma, head and neck, liver or kidney cancer.

The chain recombines TRBV5-1 with TRBJ2-1; a possible D gene is TRBD2 (6 bases). Germline lookup yields CDR1 SGHRS and CDR2 YFSETQ. The ends were cut back, 6 bases at V and 1 base at J, with 14 bases in the middle. The CDR3 contains 15 residues. The CDR3 loop is CASTAAGISYNEQFF. The CDR3 DNA sequence: TGCGCCAGCACCGCCGCGGGGATTTCCTACAATGAGCAGTTCTTC.

The chain has TRBV5-4 and TRBJ1-6; 7 nucleotides match TRBD1. Germline CDR1 SGHNT, CDR2 YYREEE (reference sequence). Losses at the gene ends were 5 bases for V and 0 bases for J; bases not matched to a gene: 11. CDR3 length equals 18 residues. The CDR3 region is CASSGQGGRSSYNSPLHF. The CDR3, as DNA: TGTGCCAGCAGTGGCCAGGGGGGCCGGAGCTCCTATAATTCACCCCTCCACTTT. The complete variable domain, with remaining parts taken from reference TRBV5-4 and TRBJ1-6, reads ETGVTQSPTHLIKTRGQQVTLRCSSQSGHNTVSWYQQALGQGPQFIFQYYREEENGRGNFPPRFSGLQFPNYSSELNVNALELDDSALYLCASSGQGGRSSYNSPLHFGNGTRLTVT.

V gene TRBV7-9 combines with J gene TRBJ2-7; 10 positions agree with TRBD1. Germline CDR1 reads SEHNR; CDR2 reads FQNEAQ (reference sequence). V dropped 4 bases and J dropped 7; count of bases not matched to a gene: 13. The CDR3 sequence is 16 residues long. CDR3 nucleotides: TGTGCCAGCAGCTCGGGCTCGACAGGGGGCGCGGGGGAGCAGTACTTC. It is translated as CASSSGSTGGAGEQYF.